Listed here are 12 T cell receptor beta chains from one sample, sequenced in a study of T-cell memory formation after mild COVID-19 (dated by TCRdb to about 2021). Receptor libraries were prepared by 5' RACE. The instrument was an Illumina NovaSeq 6000. The raw public data were reprocessed by TCRdb itself: fastp quality trimming at Q25, MiXCR clonotype calling, in-frame beta chains only. Every entry covers one CDR3 protein and lists the most common genes and DNA from its rows. This sample comprises roughly 350,000 distinct CDR3 sequences, around a fifth of them detected only once. In total, the top ten clones hold about an eighth of the sample. The specimen was PBMCs or a T cell subset sorted from them (not recorded which). The source is an adult woman who had mild COVID-19 (a few samples of this study predate the infection). The sample titles of this study are shuffled in the database, so cell type and time point are left out; the donor was told from shared clones.

This sequence joins TRBV6-6 and TRBJ2-1; TRBD2 matches 11 bases. J lost 4 bases, V lost 8 bases, and 7 bases had no gene match. Germline V gene data show CDR1 as MNHNY and CDR2 as SVGAGI (reference sequence). The CDR3 length is 15 residues. Here the CDR3 reads CASGIGTSGYNEQFF. The CDR3 DNA follows: TGTGCCAGCGGGATAGGGACTAGCGGATACAATGAGCAGTTCTTC.

The gene calls are TRBV10-3 and TRBJ2-5, with 8 bases lining up with TRBD1. Germline values: CDR1 ENHRY, CDR2 SYGVKD. V was pared by 7 bases and J by 4 bases, with 5 bases of the junction left unmatched. CDR3 length: 13 residues. DNA for the CDR3: TGTGCCATCATGGACAGGGATCGAGAGACCCAGTACTTC. It specifies CAIMDRDRETQYF.

The rearrangement links TRBV5-8 to TRBJ2-4; a possible D gene is TRBD1 (6 bases). V lost 4 bases and J lost 2, with 13 bases in between. Germline V gene sequence: CDR1 SGHTS, CDR2 YDEGEE. CDR3 length equals 15 residues. This CDR3 is CASSLSQGSKNIQYF. The CDR3 DNA sequence: TGTGCCAGCAGCCTGTCGCAGGGGTCCAAAAACATTCAGTACTTC.

The chain recombines TRBV7-6 with TRBJ1-1; D gene ambiguous. The CDR3 extends over 14 amino acids. Looked up from germline, CDR1 is SGHVS and CDR2 is FNYEAQ. V shed 2 bases and J shed 5 bases, with 12 bases lying between them. The CDR3: CASSLTRSRTEAFF. In nucleotides, the CDR3 is TGTGCCAGCAGCTTAACAAGATCAAGAACTGAAGCTTTCTTT.

The rearrangement links TRBV30 to TRBJ1-1; 7 bases agree with TRBD1. Trimming took 3 bases from V and 4 from J; bases not matched to a gene: 8. The CDR3 is made up of 14 amino acids. CDR1 and CDR2 from the germline V gene are GTSNPN and SVGIG (reference sequence). CDR3 residues: CAWRRQGEGTEAFF. CDR3 in DNA: TGTGCCTGGAGGCGACAGGGCGAGGGCACTGAAGCTTTCTTT.

The chain employs TRBV5-1 and TRBJ1-1, with D tentatively TRBD1 (6 bases). Germline V gene lookup returns CDR1 SGHRS and CDR2 YFSETQ. V was shortened by 0 bases and J by 1 base, with 10 bases between the two germline ends. The CDR3 spans 15 residues. The CDR3 DNA reads as TGCGCCAGCAGCTTGGATGGGGGCGCGAACACTGAAGCTTTCTTT. As protein: CASSLDGGANTEAFF.

This chain connects TRBV20-1 to TRBJ2-3; D remains unclear. Germline V gene data show CDR1 as DFQATT and CDR2 as SNEGSKA (reference sequence). Trimming took 7 bases from V and 2 from J, leaving 7 bases between them. This CDR3 region has 11 residues. The CDR3 DNA reads as TGCAGTGGACTGCTCACAGATACGCAGTATTTT. Its protein product is CSGLLTDTQYF.

The genes are TRBV4-2 and TRBJ2-3, with D perhaps matching TRBD1 (5 bases). V lost 4 bases and J 4 bases, leaving 12 bases between the germline ends. The CDR3 runs to 14 residues. Germline V gives CDR1 LGHNA, CDR2 YNFKEQ. CDR3: CASSPRPQADTQYF. The DNA for the CDR3 is TGTGCCAGCAGCCCTAGACCACAGGCAGATACGCAGTATTTT.

This chain uses TRBV3-1 with TRBJ1-1, with 7 positions matching TRBD1. CDR1 and CDR2 from the germline V gene are LGHDT and YNNKEL (reference sequence). V shed 1 base and J 10 bases; nucleotides not matched to a gene: 0. The CDR3 extends over 11 amino acids. Written as DNA, the CDR3 is TGTGCCAGCAGCCAAGGACAGGGAGCTTTCTTT. It is translated as CASSQGQGAFF.

The chain recombines TRBV7-9 with TRBJ2-1, with D perhaps matching TRBD1 or TRBD2 (5 bases each). The V gene's germline CDR1 is SEHNR and CDR2 FQNEAQ (reference sequence). Trimming took 5 bases from V and 4 from J, leaving 15 bases between them. CDR3 length: 15 amino acids. The CDR3 nucleotides read TGTGCCAGCAGCCGCCGGGACCTACCTTACAATGAGCAGTTCTTC. Protein: CASSRRDLPYNEQFF.

V gene TRBV7-8 combines with J gene TRBJ1-2, with D maybe TRBD1 (6 bases). There are 16 residues in the CDR3. Germline CDR1 is SGHVS and CDR2 is FQNEAQ. Deletions cut 2 bases from V and 1 base from J, with 14 bases between. CDR3 sequence: CASSLWGQGINYGYTF. The DNA for the CDR3 is TGTGCCAGCAGCTTATGGGGGCAGGGGATTAACTATGGCTACACCTTC.

This clonotype was detected a few times. This sequence joins TRBV4-1 and TRBJ1-2; perhaps TRBD1 as D (5 bases). This CDR3 has 14 amino acids. In germline, CDR1 is MGHRA, CDR2 YSYEKL. Trimming removed 2 bases from V and 1 base from J, with 8 bases in between. CDR3 in DNA: TGCGCCAGCAGCCAACTCCAGGGTAACTATGGCTACACCTTC. Amino acids: CASSQLQGNYGYTF.